This paragraph covers one T cell receptor beta chain sequence. Its specificity is unknown. The data were taken from a study of T cell clusters in autoimmune cytopenias. Study details: A median age of approximately 60 years and mean of around 50 years characterized healthy donor controls. Study findings and constraints: The T cell clusters were defined only in silico, without experimental functional validation.

Multiplex touch-down PCR amplified TRB using TRB-A and TRB-B pools in one tube. TCRdb re-called the multiplex PCR reads; one entry per CDR3 protein, DNA not given. Its table records around 4,100 distinct CDR3 sequences. The CDR3 loop spans 18 amino acids. Roughly 38,000 genome equivalents of blood DNA were amplified for TRB. The same specimen was also included in a second study, on T cell repertoires in aging, cancer and after chemotherapy.

This chain links TRBV12-3 or TRBV12-4 with TRBJ1-2; without DNA, the TCRdb call of TRBD1 cannot be checked. Sequencing was carried out using peripheral blood. This sequence was found in a human donor in good health. CDR3 amino acids: CASSEEEGQGAPNYGYTF.